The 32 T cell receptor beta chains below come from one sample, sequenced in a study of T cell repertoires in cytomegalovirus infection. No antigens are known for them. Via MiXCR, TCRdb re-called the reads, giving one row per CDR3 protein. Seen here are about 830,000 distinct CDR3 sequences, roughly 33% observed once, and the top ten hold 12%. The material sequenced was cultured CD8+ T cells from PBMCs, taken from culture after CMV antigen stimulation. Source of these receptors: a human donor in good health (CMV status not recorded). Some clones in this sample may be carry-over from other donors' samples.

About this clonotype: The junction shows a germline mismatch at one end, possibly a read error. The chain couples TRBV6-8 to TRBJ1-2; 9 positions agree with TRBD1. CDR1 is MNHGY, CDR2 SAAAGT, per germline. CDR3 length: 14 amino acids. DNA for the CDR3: TGTGCCAGCAGACACAGGGGGCCCAGCTATAGCTACACCTTC. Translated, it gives CASRHRGPSYSYTF.

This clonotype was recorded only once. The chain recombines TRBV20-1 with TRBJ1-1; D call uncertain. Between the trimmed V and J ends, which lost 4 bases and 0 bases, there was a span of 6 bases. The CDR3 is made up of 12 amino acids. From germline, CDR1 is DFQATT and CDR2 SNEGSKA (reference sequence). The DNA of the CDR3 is TGCAGTGCTATCCCCCTGAACACTGAAGCTTTCTTT. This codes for CSAIPLNTEAFF.

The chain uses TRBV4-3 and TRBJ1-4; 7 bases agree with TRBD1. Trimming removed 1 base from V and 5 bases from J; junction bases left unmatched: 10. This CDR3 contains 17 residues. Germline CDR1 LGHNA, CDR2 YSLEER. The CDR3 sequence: CASSQVMRDRENEKLFF. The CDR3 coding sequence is TGCGCCAGCAGCCAAGTCATGAGGGACAGAGAAAATGAAAAACTGTTTTTT.

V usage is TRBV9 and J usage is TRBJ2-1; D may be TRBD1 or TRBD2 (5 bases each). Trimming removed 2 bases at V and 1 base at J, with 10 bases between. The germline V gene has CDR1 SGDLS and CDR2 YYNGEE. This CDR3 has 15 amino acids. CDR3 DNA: TGTGCCAGCAGCGTTGAGGGGCAATCCTACAATGAGCAGTTCTTC. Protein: CASSVEGQSYNEQFF.

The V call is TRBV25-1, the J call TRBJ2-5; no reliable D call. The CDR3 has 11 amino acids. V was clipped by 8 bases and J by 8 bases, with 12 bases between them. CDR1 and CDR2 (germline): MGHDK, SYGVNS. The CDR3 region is CASGIVATQYF. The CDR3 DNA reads TGTGCCAGCGGGATCGTGGCAACCCAGTACTTC.

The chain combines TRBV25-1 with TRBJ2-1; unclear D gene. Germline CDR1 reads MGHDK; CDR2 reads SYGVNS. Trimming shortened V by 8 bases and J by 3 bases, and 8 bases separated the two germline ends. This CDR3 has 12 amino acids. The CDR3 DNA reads TGTGCCAGCCGGGCCCTCTACAATGAGCAGTTCTTC. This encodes CASRALYNEQFF.

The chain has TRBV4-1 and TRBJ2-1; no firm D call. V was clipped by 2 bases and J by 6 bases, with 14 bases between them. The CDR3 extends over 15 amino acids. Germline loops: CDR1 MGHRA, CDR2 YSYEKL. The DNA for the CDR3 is TGCGCCAGCAGCCAATCTAGGTCCAGGATCAATGAGCAGTTCTTC. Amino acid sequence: CASSQSRSRINEQFF.

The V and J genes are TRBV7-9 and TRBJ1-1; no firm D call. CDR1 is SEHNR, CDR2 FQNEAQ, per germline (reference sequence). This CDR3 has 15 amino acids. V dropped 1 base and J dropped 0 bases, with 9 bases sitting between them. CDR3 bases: TGTGCCAGCAGCTTAGGGCGGATCATGAACACTGAAGCTTTCTTT. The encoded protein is CASSLGRIMNTEAFF.

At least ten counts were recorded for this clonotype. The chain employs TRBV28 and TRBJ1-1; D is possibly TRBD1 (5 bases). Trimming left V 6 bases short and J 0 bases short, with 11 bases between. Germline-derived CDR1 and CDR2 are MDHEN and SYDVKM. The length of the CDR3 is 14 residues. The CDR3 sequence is CASSSTGMNTEAFF. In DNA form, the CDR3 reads TGTGCCAGCAGCTCCACAGGAATGAACACTGAAGCTTTCTTT.

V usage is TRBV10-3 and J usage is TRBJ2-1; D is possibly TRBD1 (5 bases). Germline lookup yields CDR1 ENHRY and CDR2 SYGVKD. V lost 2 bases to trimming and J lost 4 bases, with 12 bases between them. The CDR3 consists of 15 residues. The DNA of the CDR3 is TGTGCCATCAGTGAGAGAAGGGGCTCGTACAATGAGCAGTTCTTC. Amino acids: CAISERRGSYNEQFF.

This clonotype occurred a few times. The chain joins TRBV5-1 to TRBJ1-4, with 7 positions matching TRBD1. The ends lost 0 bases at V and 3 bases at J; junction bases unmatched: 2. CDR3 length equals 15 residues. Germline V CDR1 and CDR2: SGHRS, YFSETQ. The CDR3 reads CASSLGDSSNEKLFF. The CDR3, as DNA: TGCGCCAGCAGCTTGGGGGACAGCTCTAATGAAAAACTGTTTTTT.

CDR3 sequence (DNA): TGTGCTAGTGACTCAGTCTTGGGGACTGAAGCTTTCTTT. Amino acid sequence: CASDSVLGTEAFF. This sequence joins TRBV12-5 and TRBJ1-1, with D unresolved. The CDR3 is 13 residues long. The ends were cut back, 7 bases at V and 5 bases at J, with 14 bases in the middle. CDR1 and CDR2 (germline): LGHNT, FRNRAP.

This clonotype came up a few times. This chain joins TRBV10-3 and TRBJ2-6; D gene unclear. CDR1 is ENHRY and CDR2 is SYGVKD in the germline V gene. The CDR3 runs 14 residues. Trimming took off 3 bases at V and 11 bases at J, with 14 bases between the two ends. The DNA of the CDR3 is TGTGCCATCAGTGACCAACTCAAGGCTCACGTCCTGACTTTC. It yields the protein CAISDQLKAHVLTF.

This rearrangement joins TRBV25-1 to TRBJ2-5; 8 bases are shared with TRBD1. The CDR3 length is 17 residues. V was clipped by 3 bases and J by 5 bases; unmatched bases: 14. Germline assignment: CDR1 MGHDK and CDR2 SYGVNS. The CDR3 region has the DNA TGTGCCAGCAGTGATCTTCAGGGGACAGGCTATGGGGAGACCCAGTACTTC. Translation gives CASSDLQGTGYGETQYF.

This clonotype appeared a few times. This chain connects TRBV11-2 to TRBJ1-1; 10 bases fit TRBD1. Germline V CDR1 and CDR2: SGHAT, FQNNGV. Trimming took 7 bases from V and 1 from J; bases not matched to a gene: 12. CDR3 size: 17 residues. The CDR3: CASTIWRTGGRNTEAFF. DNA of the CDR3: TGTGCCAGCACCATTTGGAGGACAGGGGGTAGGAACACTGAAGCTTTCTTT.

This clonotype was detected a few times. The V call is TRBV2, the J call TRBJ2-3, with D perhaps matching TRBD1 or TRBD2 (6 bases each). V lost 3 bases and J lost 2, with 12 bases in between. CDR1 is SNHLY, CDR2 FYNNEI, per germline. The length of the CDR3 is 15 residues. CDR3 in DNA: TGTGCCAGCAGTGAGGAGGGGGGCCACACAGATACGCAGTATTTT. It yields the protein CASSEEGGHTDTQYF.

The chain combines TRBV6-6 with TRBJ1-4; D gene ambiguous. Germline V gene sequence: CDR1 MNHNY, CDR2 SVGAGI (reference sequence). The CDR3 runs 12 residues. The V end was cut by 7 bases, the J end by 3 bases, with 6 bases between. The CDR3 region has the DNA TGTGCCAGCACCGGGTCTAATGAAAAACTGTTTTTT. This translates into CASTGSNEKLFF.

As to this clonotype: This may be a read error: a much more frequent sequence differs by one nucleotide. The CDR3 DNA follows: TGTGTCACGAGCGAGGAGGTTGTTTCACCCCTCCACTTT. This sequence encodes CVTSEEVVSPLHF. The rearrangement joins TRBV19 to TRBJ1-6, with D unresolved. The germline V gene has CDR1 LNHDA and CDR2 SQIVND (reference sequence). The CDR3 totals 13 residues. The full variable domain, rest sourced from reference TRBV19 and TRBJ1-6, is DGGITQSPKYLFRKEGQNVTLSCEQNLNHDAMYWYRQDPGQGLRLIYYSQIVNDFQKGDIAEGYSVSREKKESFPLTVTSAQKNPTAFYLCVTSEEVVSPLHFGNGTRLTVT.

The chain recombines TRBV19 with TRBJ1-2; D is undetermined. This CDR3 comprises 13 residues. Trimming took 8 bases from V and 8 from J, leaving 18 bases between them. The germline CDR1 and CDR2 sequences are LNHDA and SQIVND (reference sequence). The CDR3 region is CASWRQEAQGYTF. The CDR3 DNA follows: TGTGCCAGTTGGAGGCAGGAAGCACAGGGCTACACCTTC.

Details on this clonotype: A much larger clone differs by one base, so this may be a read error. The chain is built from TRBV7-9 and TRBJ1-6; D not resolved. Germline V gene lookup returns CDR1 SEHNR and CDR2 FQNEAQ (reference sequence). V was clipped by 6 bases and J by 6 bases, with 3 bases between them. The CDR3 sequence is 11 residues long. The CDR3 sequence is CASRSNSPLHF. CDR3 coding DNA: TGTGCCAGCAGGTCTAATTCACCCCTCCACTTT.

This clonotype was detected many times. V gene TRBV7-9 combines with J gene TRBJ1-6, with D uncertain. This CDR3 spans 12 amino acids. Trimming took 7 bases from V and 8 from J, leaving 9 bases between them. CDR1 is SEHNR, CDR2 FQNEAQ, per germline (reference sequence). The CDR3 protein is CASTTEDSPLHF. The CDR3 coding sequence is TGTGCCAGCACCACGGAGGATTCACCCCTCCACTTT.

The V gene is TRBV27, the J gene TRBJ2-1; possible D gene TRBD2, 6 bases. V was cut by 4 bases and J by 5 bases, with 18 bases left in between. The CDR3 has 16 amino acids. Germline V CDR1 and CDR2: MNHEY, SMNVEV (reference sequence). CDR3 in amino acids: CASSYIDGGLNNEQFF. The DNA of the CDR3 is TGTGCCAGCAGTTATATCGACGGGGGATTGAACAATGAGCAGTTCTTC.

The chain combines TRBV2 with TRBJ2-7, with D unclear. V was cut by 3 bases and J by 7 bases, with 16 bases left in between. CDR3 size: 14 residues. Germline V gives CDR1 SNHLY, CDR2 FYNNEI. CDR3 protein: CASSDYGLELEQYV. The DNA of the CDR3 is TGTGCCAGCAGTGATTACGGTCTGGAACTGGAGCAGTACGTC.

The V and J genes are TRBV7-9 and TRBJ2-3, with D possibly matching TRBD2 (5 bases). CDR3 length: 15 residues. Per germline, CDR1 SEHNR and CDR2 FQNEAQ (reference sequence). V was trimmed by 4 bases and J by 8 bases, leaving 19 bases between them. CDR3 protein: CASSSSLGGPATQYF. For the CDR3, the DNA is TGTGCCAGCAGCTCCTCTTTGGGCGGGCCAGCTACGCAGTATTTT. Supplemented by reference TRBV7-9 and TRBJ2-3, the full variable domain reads DTGVSQNPRHKITKRGQNVTFRCDPISEHNRLYWYRQTLGQGPEFLTYFQNEAQLEKSRLLSDRFSAERPKGSFSTLEIQRTEQGDSAMYLCASSSSLGGPATQYFGPGTRLTVL.

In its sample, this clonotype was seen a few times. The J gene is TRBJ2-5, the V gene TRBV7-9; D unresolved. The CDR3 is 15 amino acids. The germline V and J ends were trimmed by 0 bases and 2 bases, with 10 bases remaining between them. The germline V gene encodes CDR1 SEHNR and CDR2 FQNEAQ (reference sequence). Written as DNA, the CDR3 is TGTGCCAGCAGCTTAGCCCCATTAGAGCAAGAGACCCAGTACTTC. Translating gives CASSLAPLEQETQYF.

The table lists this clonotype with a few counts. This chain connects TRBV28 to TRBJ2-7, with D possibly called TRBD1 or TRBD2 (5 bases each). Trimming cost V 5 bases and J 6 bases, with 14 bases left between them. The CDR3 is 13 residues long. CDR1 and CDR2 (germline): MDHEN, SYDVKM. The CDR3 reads CASSPGTPVEQYV. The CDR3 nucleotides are TGTGCCAGCAGTCCCGGGACGCCTGTCGAGCAGTACGTC.

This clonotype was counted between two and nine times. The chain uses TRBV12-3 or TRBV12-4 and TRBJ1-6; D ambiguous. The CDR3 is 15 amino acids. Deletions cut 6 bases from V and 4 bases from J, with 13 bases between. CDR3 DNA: TGTGCCAGCAGGCGAAAGGGTGGATATAATTCACCCCTCCACTTT. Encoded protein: CASRRKGGYNSPLHF.

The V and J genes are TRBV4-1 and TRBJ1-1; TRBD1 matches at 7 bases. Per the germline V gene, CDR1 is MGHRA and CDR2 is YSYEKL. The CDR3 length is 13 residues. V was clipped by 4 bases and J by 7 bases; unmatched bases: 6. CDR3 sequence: CASSLLGTVEAFF. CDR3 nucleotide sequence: TGCGCCAGCAGCCTACTAGGGACAGTTGAAGCTTTCTTT.

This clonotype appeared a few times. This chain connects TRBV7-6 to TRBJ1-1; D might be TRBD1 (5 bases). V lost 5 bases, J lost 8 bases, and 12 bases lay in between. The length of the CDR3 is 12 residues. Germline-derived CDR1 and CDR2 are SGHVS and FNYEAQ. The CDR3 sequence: CASSGHKGEAFF. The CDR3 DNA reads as TGTGCCAGCAGCGGACATAAAGGGGAAGCTTTCTTT.

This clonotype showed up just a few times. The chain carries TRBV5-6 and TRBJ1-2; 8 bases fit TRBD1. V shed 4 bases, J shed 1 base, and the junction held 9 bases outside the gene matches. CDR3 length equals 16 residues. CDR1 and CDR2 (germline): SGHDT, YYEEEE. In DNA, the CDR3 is TGTGCCAGCAGCCATGCCGGGACAGGCCTTAACTATGGCTACACCTTC. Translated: CASSHAGTGLNYGYTF.

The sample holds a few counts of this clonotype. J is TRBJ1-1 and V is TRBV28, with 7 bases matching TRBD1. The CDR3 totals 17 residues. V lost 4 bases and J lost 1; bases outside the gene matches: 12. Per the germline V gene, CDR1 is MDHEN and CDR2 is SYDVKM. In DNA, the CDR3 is TGTGCCAGCAGTTCCCAAAACAGGGGTGTTTGGAACACTGAAGCTTTCTTT. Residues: CASSSQNRGVWNTEAFF.

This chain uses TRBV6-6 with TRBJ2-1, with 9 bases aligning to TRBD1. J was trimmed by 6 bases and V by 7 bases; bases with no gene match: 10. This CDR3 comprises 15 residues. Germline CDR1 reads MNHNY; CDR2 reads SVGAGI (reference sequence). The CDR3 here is CASTNTGGGFNEQFF. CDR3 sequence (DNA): TGTGCCAGCACCAATACAGGGGGCGGCTTCAATGAGCAGTTCTTC.